The rows below give T cell receptor beta chains drawn from one sample of a study of shared clonotypes between healthy human individuals. Generated by immunoSEQ multiplex PCR, the TCRdb table keeps only in-frame clones and is missing some. The sample contains about 1 million clones, about 77% of which appear only once. Sequenced sample: memory CD4+ T cells sorted from blood. All receptors derive from a young man in good health. Each CDR3 is given with its conserved first and last residue. The D gene is left open where the match is weak. Clone sizes are given selectively: once, few, many, or a class where the clone is expanded.

d_call,clone_size,j_call,v_call,cdr3_aa,cdr3_nt
NA,once,TRBJ1-1,TRBV5-6,CASSLGATGNTEAFF,TGTGCCAGCAGCTTAGGGGCCACAGGGAACACTGAAGCTTTCTTT
NA,few,TRBJ1-2,TRBV18,CASSPLGEGGYTF,TGTGCCAGCTCACCATTGGGAGAGGGGGGCTACACCTTC
NA,NA,TRBJ2-2,TRBV11-2,CASSLDAGAGELFF,TGTGCCAGCAGCTTAGACGCAGGGGCCGGGGAGCTGTTTTTT
TRBD1,few,TRBJ1-2,TRBV5-1,CASSLGTAYGYTF,TGCGCCAGCAGCCTCGGGACAGCGTATGGCTACACCTTC
NA,few,TRBJ1-1,TRBV7-9,CASSLSTVDTEAFF,TGTGCCAGCAGCTTATCTACTGTTGACACTGAAGCTTTCTTT
NA,NA,TRBJ1-4,TRBV5-1,CASSLSTNEKLFF,TGCGCCAGCAGCTTGAGTACTAATGAAAAACTGTTTTTT
TRBD1,NA,TRBJ1-2,TRBV11-2,CASSLAGTASNYGYTF,TGTGCCAGCAGCTTAGCCGGGACAGCATCTAACTATGGCTACACCTTC
NA,NA,TRBJ1-4,TRBV29-1,CSALRTPNEKLFF,TGCAGCGCGTTGAGGACTCCTAATGAAAAACTGTTTTTT
TRBD2,few,TRBJ2-1,TRBV11-3,CASSSALAGYNEQFF,TGTGCCAGCAGCTCTGCTCTAGCGGGGTACAATGAGCAGTTCTTC
NA,NA,TRBJ2-3,TRBV7-9,CASSVSSAGTDTQYF,TGTGCCAGCAGCGTATCTAGCGCGGGCACAGATACGCAGTATTTT
TRBD1,NA,TRBJ1-5,TRBV4-1,CASSQLGQGWNQPQHF,TGCGCCAGCAGCCAACTGGGACAGGGTTGGAATCAGCCCCAGCATTTT
TRBD1,NA,TRBJ1-6,TRBV25-1,CASSAGTGPNSPLHF,TGTGCCAGCAGTGCGGGGACAGGGCCTAATTCACCCCTCCACTTT
TRBD1,NA,TRBJ2-1,TRBV2,CASSEVLGTGGNEQFF,TGTGCCAGCAGTGAAGTACTCGGGACAGGGGGGAATGAGCAGTTCTTC
NA,NA,TRBJ2-5,TRBV4-1,CASSQGVPTRTQYF,TGCGCCAGCAGCCAAGGAGTTCCAACTAGGACCCAGTACTTC
NA,NA,TRBJ1-5,TRBV19,CASSPGGLGNQPQHF,TGTGCCAGTAGTCCGGGGGGGCTGGGCAATCAGCCCCAGCATTTT
NA,NA,TRBJ2-7,TRBV11-2,CASSLGQRSYEQYF,TGTGCCAGCAGCTTAGGCCAGCGGTCCTACGAGCAGTACTTC
NA,NA,TRBJ2-7,TRBV5-4,CASSLQGSYEQYF,TGTGCCAGCAGCTTGCAGGGAAGCTACGAGCAGTACTTC
NA,NA,TRBJ1-1,TRBV6-5,CASRPERDHAEAFF,TGTGCCAGCAGACCTGAGAGGGATCATGCTGAAGCTTTCTTT
NA,NA,TRBJ2-3,TRBV7-2,CASSPFTDTQYF,TGTGCCAGCAGCCCCTTCACAGATACGCAGTATTTT
NA,NA,TRBJ1-2,TRBV15,CATSREAHILYGYTF,TGTGCCACCAGCAGAGAGGCCCACATCCTCTATGGCTACACCTTC
TRBD1,NA,TRBJ1-1,TRBV30,CAWERQGPAFF,TGTGCCTGGGAACGACAGGGACCAGCTTTCTTT
NA,many,TRBJ2-5,TRBV7-8,CASSLGQTETQYF,TGTGCCAGCAGCCTAGGACAGACGGAGACCCAGTACTTC
TRBD2,NA,TRBJ2-7,TRBV6-1,CASSAVTPGLADSYEQYF,TGTGCCAGCAGTGCCGTCACGCCGGGACTAGCGGACTCCTACGAGCAGTACTTC
NA,NA,TRBJ1-1,TRBV28,CASSLSDTTNTEAFF,TGTGCCAGCAGTTTGTCGGACACGACGAACACTGAAGCTTTCTTT
NA,NA,TRBJ1-3,TRBV2,CASSGGSGNTIYF,TGTGCCAGCTCGGGGGGCTCTGGAAACACCATATATTTT
NA,NA,TRBJ1-4,TRBV5-1,CASSFGNTNEKLFF,TGCGCCAGCAGCTTCGGGAACACGAATGAAAAACTGTTTTTT
NA,NA,TRBJ2-2,TRBV5-6,CASSSAKVLGTGELFF,TGTGCCAGCAGCTCGGCTAAGGTTCTAGGCACCGGGGAGCTGTTTTTT
NA,NA,TRBJ1-1,TRBV27,CASSPFTGRGTEAFF,TGTGCCAGCAGCCCCTTCACTGGGAGGGGCACTGAAGCTTTCTTT
NA,NA,TRBJ2-1,TRBV18,CASSSRQETYNEQFF,TGTGCCAGCTCATCAAGACAGGAGACGTACAATGAGCAGTTCTTC
TRBD2,NA,TRBJ2-1,TRBV9,CASSVAGTSGGPYSYNEQFF,TGTGCCAGCAGCGTAGCCGGGACTAGCGGGGGCCCTTACTCCTACAATGAGCAGTTCTTC
NA,NA,TRBJ2-5,TRBV5-6,CASSLGQETQYF,TGTGCCAGCAGTCTGGGCCAAGAGACCCAGTACTTC
NA,NA,TRBJ2-3,TRBV5-1,CASSLGQTDTQYF,TGCGCCAGCAGCCTTGGACAGACAGATACGCAGTATTTT
TRBD2,NA,TRBJ2-1,TRBV11-2,CASSLSGNSYNEQFF,TGTGCCAGCAGCCTCAGCGGGAACTCCTACAATGAGCAGTTCTTC
NA,NA,TRBJ2-6,TRBV10-3,CAISDGVSGANVLTF,TGTGCCATCAGTGATGGGGTTTCTGGGGCCAACGTCCTGACTTTC
NA,NA,TRBJ1-3,TRBV18,CASSGDRSGNTIYF,TGTGCCAGCTCAGGAGATCGTTCTGGAAACACCATATATTTT
NA,NA,TRBJ1-2,TRBV6-6,CASSYVGPPQGYTF,TGTGCCAGCAGTTATGTGGGGCCCCCACAAGGCTACACCTTC
TRBD1,NA,TRBJ1-4,TRBV19,CASRVGDRNEKLFF,TGTGCCAGTAGGGTAGGGGACAGAAATGAAAAACTGTTTTTT
NA,NA,TRBJ2-6,TRBV7-3,CASSLRALESSGANVLTF,TGTGCCAGCAGCTTAAGGGCCCTGGAGAGCTCTGGGGCCAACGTCCTGACTTTC
NA,few,TRBJ1-6,TRBV11-2,CASSPRGGGNSPLHF,TGTGCCAGCAGCCCACGGGGAGGAGGCAATTCACCCCTCCACTTT
NA,NA,TRBJ1-6,TRBV9,CASSVGANSPLHF,TGTGCCAGCAGCGTAGGAGCTAATTCACCCCTCCACTTT
NA,NA,TRBJ2-2,TRBV30,CAWAHRVTSNTGELFF,TGTGCCTGGGCCCACAGGGTCACTTCAAACACCGGGGAGCTGTTTTTT
TRBD2,NA,TRBJ2-2,TRBV5-4,CASSPTSGVGTGELFF,TGTGCCAGCAGCCCGACTAGCGGGGTTGGCACCGGGGAGCTGTTTTTT
TRBD2,NA,TRBJ2-3,TRBV30,CAWSVPRGRSGAPTDTQYF,TGTGCCTGGAGTGTCCCCCGGGGACGCAGCGGGGCCCCCACAGATACGCAGTATTTT
NA,NA,TRBJ2-5,TRBV27,CASSPNILLQYF,TGTGCCAGCAGTCCCAATATTCTTTTGCAGTACTTC